These T cell receptor beta chains were read from a single sample in a study of breast tumors, draining lymph nodes, adjacent tissues. TCRdb analysed the multiplex PCR reads with MiXCR anew, one entry per CDR3 protein. The sample records under 300,000 distinct CDR3 sequences, roughly a third being singletons. Source material: axillary lymph node tissue. Receptors were obtained from a female donor with breast cancer. Some clones in this sample may be carry-over from other donors' samples. The CDR3 runs from the conserved cysteine through the conserved F or W. Fields, in order: CDR3 protein, CDR3 DNA, D gene, V gene, J gene, CDR3 length, clone size. The D gene is left open where the match is weak. Some rows mark clone size as missing; the rest say once, few, many or name a class of expanded clone.

CDR3 protein: CAISEGAGREKLFF
CDR3 DNA: TGTGCCATCAGTGAGGGGGCAGGGCGAGAAAAACTGTTTTTT
D gene: .
V gene: TRBV10-3
J gene: TRBJ1-4
CDR3 length: 14
clone size: many

CDR3 protein: CASSLGTSPQVDEQFF
CDR3 DNA: TGTGCTAGCAGCTTGGGGACTAGCCCCCAAGTTGATGAGCAGTTCTTC
D gene: TRBD2
V gene: TRBV7-7
J gene: TRBJ2-1
CDR3 length: 16
clone size: many

CDR3 protein: CASSINVGGLNQPQHF
CDR3 DNA: TGTGCCAGTAGTATCAATGTTGGAGGACTTAATCAGCCCCAGCATTTT
D gene: .
V gene: TRBV19
J gene: TRBJ1-5
CDR3 length: 16
clone size: many

CDR3 protein: CSSGAKETQYF
CDR3 DNA: TGCTCTAGCGGGGCTAAAGAGACCCAGTACTTC
D gene: TRBD2
V gene: TRBV20-1
J gene: TRBJ2-5
CDR3 length: 11
clone size: many

CDR3 protein: CASTASTGGTGEYF
CDR3 DNA: TGTGCCAGCACCGCCTCGACAGGGGGCACCGGGGAGTATTTT
D gene: TRBD1
V gene: TRBV2
J gene: TRBJ2-3
CDR3 length: 14
clone size: .

CDR3 protein: CASSESGGANEKLFF
CDR3 DNA: TGTGCCAGCAGTGAATCGGGGGGTGCTAATGAAAAACTGTTTTTT
D gene: .
V gene: TRBV25-1
J gene: TRBJ1-4
CDR3 length: 15
clone size: many

CDR3 protein: CASSRGEGF
CDR3 DNA: TGTGCCAGCAGCCGCGGTGAGGGCTTT
D gene: .
V gene: TRBV7-2
J gene: TRBJ1-6
CDR3 length: 9
clone size: few

CDR3 protein: CASSIRNNEKLFF
CDR3 DNA: TGTGCCAGTAGTATCAGGAACAATGAAAAACTGTTTTTT
D gene: .
V gene: TRBV19
J gene: TRBJ1-4
CDR3 length: 13
clone size: many

CDR3 protein: CATSDQGQDSPLHF
CDR3 DNA: TGTGCCACCAGTGACCAGGGACAGGACTCACCCCTCCACTTT
D gene: TRBD1
V gene: TRBV24-1
J gene: TRBJ1-6
CDR3 length: 14
clone size: .

CDR3 protein: CASSQDLRGGTYEQYF
CDR3 DNA: TGCGCCAGCAGCCAAGATCTTCGGGGGGGGACCTACGAGCAGTACTTC
D gene: TRBD2
V gene: TRBV4-3
J gene: TRBJ2-7
CDR3 length: 16
clone size: many

CDR3 protein: CAISAGRDQPQYF
CDR3 DNA: TGTGCCATCAGTGCAGGGAGGGATCAGCCCCAGTACTTC
D gene: TRBD2
V gene: TRBV10-3
J gene: TRBJ2-5
CDR3 length: 13
clone size: few

CDR3 protein: CSATSARSPNYEQFF
CDR3 DNA: TGCAGTGCTACTAGCGCGAGATCCCCCAACTATGAGCAGTTCTTC
D gene: .
V gene: TRBV20-1
J gene: TRBJ2-1
CDR3 length: 15
clone size: many

CDR3 protein: CSVAGQISYNEQFF
CDR3 DNA: TGCAGCGTTGCAGGACAGATCTCCTACAATGAGCAGTTCTTC
D gene: .
V gene: TRBV29-1
J gene: TRBJ2-1
CDR3 length: 14
clone size: .

CDR3 protein: CASSQGTRAYNEQFF
CDR3 DNA: TGCGCCAGCAGCCAAGGGACTAGGGCCTACAATGAGCAGTTCTTC
D gene: TRBD2
V gene: TRBV4-3
J gene: TRBJ2-1
CDR3 length: 15
clone size: many

CDR3 protein: CATSDASSGGPSLSTDTQYF
CDR3 DNA: TGTGCCACCAGTGATGCCTCGAGCGGGGGGCCCTCGCTAAGCACAGATACGCAGTATTTT
D gene: TRBD2
V gene: TRBV24-1
J gene: TRBJ2-3
CDR3 length: 20
clone size: .

CDR3 protein: CASSPVADRINEKLFF
CDR3 DNA: TGTGCCAGCAGCCCGGTCGCGGACAGAATTAATGAAAAACTGTTTTTT
D gene: .
V gene: TRBV7-9
J gene: TRBJ1-4
CDR3 length: 16
clone size: many

CDR3 protein: CASSLLVPEQYF
CDR3 DNA: TGTGCCAGCAGCTTACTGGTTCCCGAGCAGTACTTC
D gene: .
V gene: TRBV7-8
J gene: TRBJ2-7
CDR3 length: 12
clone size: once